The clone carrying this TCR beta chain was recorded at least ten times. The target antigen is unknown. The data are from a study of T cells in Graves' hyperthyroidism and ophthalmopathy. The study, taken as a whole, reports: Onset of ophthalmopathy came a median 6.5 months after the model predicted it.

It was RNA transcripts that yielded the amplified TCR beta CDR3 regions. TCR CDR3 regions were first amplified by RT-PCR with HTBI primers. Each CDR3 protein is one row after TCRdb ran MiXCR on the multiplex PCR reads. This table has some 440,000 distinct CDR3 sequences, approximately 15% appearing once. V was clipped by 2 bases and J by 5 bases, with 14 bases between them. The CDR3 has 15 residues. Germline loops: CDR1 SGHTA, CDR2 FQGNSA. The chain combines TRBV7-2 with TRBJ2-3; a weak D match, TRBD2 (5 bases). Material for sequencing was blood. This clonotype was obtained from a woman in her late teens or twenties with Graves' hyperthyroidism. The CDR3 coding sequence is TGTGCCAGCAGCTTATTACCGGAAGCGGAAGATACGCAGTATTTT. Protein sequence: CASSLLPEAEDTQYF.